Shown below are 26 T cell receptor beta chains from a single sample sequenced in a study of regulatory T cells in long-lasting Graves disease. Investigators prepared the TCR beta libraries by applying iRepertoire HTBI primers and Arm-PCR of CDR3 regions. Using its own MiXCR run on the multiplex PCR reads, TCRdb lists one record per CDR3 protein. This table holds 650,000 to 850,000 distinct CDR3 sequences, 25% to 35% found once. Described time point: persistent/refractory GD, antithyroid drugs over 5 years with positive TRAb. There was RNA extracted from PBMCs, and the TCR library was made from it. The sample in question was peripheral blood mononuclear cells (PBMCs), obtained when the disease was refractory, from a patient treated with antithyroid drugs. The receptors here all came from a female donor with Graves disease.

The chain employs TRBV7-9 and TRBJ1-2; D is perhaps TRBD1 (5 bases). The V end was cut by 5 bases, the J end by 4 bases, with 14 bases between. The germline V gene encodes CDR1 SEHNR and CDR2 FQNEAQ (reference sequence). CDR3 size: 14 residues. The CDR3 DNA sequence: TGTGCCAGCAGCGCGGGGGGGTTTCTCTATGGCTACACCTTC. Its protein is CASSAGGFLYGYTF.

CDR3 DNA: TGCGCCAGCAGCTTGGCCTACGGTGGCTACACCTTC. Translation: CASSLAYGGYTF. The chain joins TRBV5-1 to TRBJ1-2; D call uncertain. Trimming pared 0 bases from V and 7 bases from J, leaving 7 bases between. The CDR3 is 12 residues long. CDR1 is SGHRS and CDR2 is YFSETQ in the germline V gene.

This clonotype came up a few times. The V gene is TRBV27, the J gene TRBJ1-1; TRBD1 might be the D (5 bases). V lost 8 bases and J 11 bases, leaving 15 bases between the germline ends. Germline V gives CDR1 MNHEY, CDR2 SMNVEV (reference sequence). The CDR3 totals 11 residues. CDR3 in amino acids: CASGPGFRAFF. For the CDR3, the DNA is TGTGCCAGCGGCCCAGGGTTTAGGGCTTTCTTT.

The V and J genes are TRBV7-9 and TRBJ1-2, with D hard to call. Trimming removed 6 bases at V and 8 bases at J, with 10 bases between. From germline, CDR1 is SEHNR and CDR2 FQNEAQ (reference sequence). CDR3 size: 11 residues. CDR3 DNA sequence: TGTGCCAGCAGACTTACCTTCGGCTACACCTTC. It translates to CASRLTFGYTF.

The chain is built from TRBV28 and TRBJ1-5; 9 bases map to TRBD1. V dropped 3 bases and J dropped 6; count of bases not matched to a gene: 3. Germline assignment: CDR1 MDHEN and CDR2 SYDVKM. The CDR3 loop spans 14 amino acids. The chain's CDR3 is CASSFGTGRQPQHF. The CDR3 DNA is TGTGCCAGCAGTTTCGGGACAGGGCGTCAGCCCCAGCATTTT.

This clonotype was seen a handful of times. The chain has TRBV5-1 and TRBJ2-7; tentative D call: TRBD1 (7 bases). Germline values: CDR1 SGHRS, CDR2 YFSETQ. This CDR3 comprises 16 residues. The V end lost 4 bases, the J end lost 0 bases, and 17 bases lay between the germline ends. The CDR3 reads CASSRAGQGVSYEQYF. The CDR3 DNA is TGCGCCAGCAGCCGGGCGGGGCAGGGGGTCTCCTACGAGCAGTACTTC.

This clonotype was counted only a few times. The chain couples TRBV20-1 to TRBJ1-1; the D is unclear. Trimming took off 4 bases at V and 1 base at J, with 10 bases between the two ends. The CDR3 contains 13 residues. Germline lookup yields CDR1 DFQATT and CDR2 SNEGSKA (reference sequence). CDR3 coding DNA: TGCAGTGCTATAGGCGGAACGAACACTGAAGCTTTCTTT. Translation gives CSAIGGTNTEAFF.

The V call is TRBV29-1, the J call TRBJ1-4; D remains unclear. Between the trimmed V and J ends, which lost 4 bases and 4 bases, there was a span of 7 bases. Germline V gene sequence: CDR1 SQVTM, CDR2 ANQGSEA. This CDR3 has 12 residues. The CDR3 here is CSVGGLNEKLFF. CDR3 in DNA: TGCAGCGTTGGTGGGCTTAATGAAAAACTGTTTTTT.

This clonotype has more than one count but fewer than ten. This sequence joins TRBV5-1 and TRBJ1-1; 8 positions match TRBD1. This CDR3 is built from 16 residues. Germline assignment: CDR1 SGHRS and CDR2 YFSETQ. V lost 5 bases, J lost 0 bases, and 9 bases stayed unmatched. CDR3 DNA sequence: TGCGCCAGCAGGCCAGACAGGGGAGTAATGAACACTGAAGCTTTCTTT. Protein product: CASRPDRGVMNTEAFF.

The V and J genes are TRBV20-1 and TRBJ1-3; 7 bases line up with TRBD1. CDR1 is DFQATT, CDR2 SNEGSKA, per germline (reference sequence). V lost 2 bases and J lost 0; bases outside the gene matches: 7. This CDR3 is 16 amino acids long. The CDR3 reads CSARPTTGRSGNTIYF. The CDR3 DNA reads TGCAGTGCTAGACCCACGACAGGGCGCTCTGGAAACACCATATATTTT.

The V gene is TRBV28, the J gene TRBJ2-7; the D is unclear. V was shortened by 4 bases and J by 4 bases, with 14 bases between the two germline ends. The CDR3 has 14 residues. Germline V gene sequence: CDR1 MDHEN, CDR2 SYDVKM. The CDR3 spells CASSSPDVRYEQYF. The CDR3 DNA sequence: TGTGCCAGCAGTTCCCCGGACGTCCGATACGAGCAGTACTTC.

The chain uses TRBV7-9 and TRBJ1-6, with unresolved D. V shed 5 bases and J shed 10 bases, with 12 bases lying between them. Per the germline V gene, CDR1 is SEHNR and CDR2 is FQNEAQ (reference sequence). This CDR3 spans 13 amino acids. DNA of the CDR3: TGTGCCAGCAGCCATGCCGTAGGCTCACCCCTCCACTTT. It specifies CASSHAVGSPLHF. Based on the CDR3 plus reference TRBV7-9 and TRBJ1-6, the full variable domain is DTGVSQNPRHKITKRGQNVTFRCDPISEHNRLYWYRQTLGQGPEFLTYFQNEAQLEKSRLLSDRFSAERPKGSFSTLEIQRTEQGDSAMYLCASSHAVGSPLHFGNGTRLTVT.

This clonotype was seen many times. The V and J genes are TRBV6-1 and TRBJ1-2; TRBD1 might be the D (5 bases). Trimming shortened V by 2 bases and J by 4 bases, and 11 bases separated the two germline ends. This CDR3 region has 14 residues. The germline gives CDR1 MNHNS, CDR2 SASEGT. CDR3 residues: CASSEHGGAYGYTF. The CDR3 region has the DNA TGTGCCAGCAGTGAACATGGAGGGGCCTATGGCTACACCTTC.

The J gene is TRBJ1-5, the V gene TRBV15; perhaps TRBD1 as D (5 bases). This CDR3 has 14 residues. Germline V gene sequence: CDR1 LNHNV, CDR2 YYDKDF (reference sequence). V was pared by 3 bases and J by 3 bases, with 9 bases between. CDR3 nucleotides: TGTGCCACCAGCAGGACAGCGAACAATCAGCCCCAGCATTTT. Its translation: CATSRTANNQPQHF.

J is TRBJ1-1 and V is TRBV29-1; maybe TRBD1 (6 bases). CDR1 and CDR2 from the germline V gene are SQVTM and ANQGSEA. Trimming stripped 3 bases from V and 0 bases from J, with 14 bases between. This CDR3 spans 15 amino acids. The CDR3 loop reads CSVEGRGLLNTEAFF. The CDR3 bases are TGCAGCGTTGAGGGCAGGGGCCTGTTGAACACTGAAGCTTTCTTT.

This sequence joins TRBV12-5 and TRBJ2-5; D gene ambiguous. Germline CDR1 reads LGHNT; CDR2 reads FRNRAP. Between the trimmed V and J ends, which lost 2 bases and 3 bases, there was a span of 4 bases. The CDR3 extends over 12 amino acids. The CDR3 loop reads CASGLTEETQYF. The CDR3 nucleotides are TGTGCTAGTGGTTTGACCGAAGAGACCCAGTACTTC.

This sequence joins TRBV20-1 and TRBJ1-1; TRBD1 might be the D (5 bases). V lost 1 base and J 2 bases, leaving 14 bases between the germline ends. This CDR3 has 15 amino acids. Germline V gene lookup returns CDR1 DFQATT and CDR2 SNEGSKA (reference sequence). The CDR3 spells CSARVSRRVNTEAFF. As DNA, the CDR3 is TGCAGTGCTAGAGTATCGCGCAGGGTAAACACTGAAGCTTTCTTT.

The gene calls are TRBV6-2 or TRBV6-3 and TRBJ1-2; D is possibly TRBD1 (6 bases). V gave up 7 bases and J gave up 6 bases, with 15 bases separating them. Germline CDR1 is MNHEY and CDR2 is SVGEGT. The CDR3 contains 13 residues. CDR3 sequence: CASTRARGHGYTF. CDR3 nucleotides: TGTGCCAGCACCCGGGCCCGGGGGCATGGCTACACCTTC.

This clonotype was observed many times. The chain couples TRBV2 to TRBJ1-1; weak D call: TRBD1 (6 bases). Trimming shortened V by 10 bases and J by 6 bases, and 21 bases separated the two germline ends. The germline CDR1 and CDR2 sequences are SNHLY and FYNNEI. The CDR3 is made up of 14 amino acids. The CDR3 spells CATLQQGRGSEAFF. The CDR3 region has the DNA TGTGCCACCCTTCAGCAGGGAAGGGGGTCTGAAGCTTTCTTT.

This clonotype was observed many times. The J gene is TRBJ2-5, the V gene TRBV11-2; D assignment may be TRBD1 or TRBD2 (5 bases each). This CDR3 region has 13 residues. Germline CDR1 SGHAT, CDR2 FQNNGV. V was clipped by 5 bases and J by 4 bases, with 11 bases between them. The CDR3 loop is CASSPPGRETQYF. The CDR3, as DNA: TGTGCCAGCAGCCCCCCAGGGAGAGAGACCCAGTACTTC.

This clonotype was seen more than once but under ten times. This chain uses TRBV20-1 with TRBJ1-1; no clear D gene. This CDR3 contains 14 residues. Germline values: CDR1 DFQATT, CDR2 SNEGSKA (reference sequence). The V end lost 6 bases, the J end lost 0 bases, and 14 bases lay between the germline ends. The CDR3 spells CSAFSGPMNTEAFF. The CDR3 coding sequence is TGCAGTGCCTTTAGCGGACCAATGAACACTGAAGCTTTCTTT.

In its sample, this clonotype was seen a few times. The V call is TRBV6-1, the J call TRBJ2-7; 9 nucleotides line up with TRBD2. The CDR3 spans 16 residues. CDR1 MNHNS and CDR2 SASEGT come from the germline V gene. Trimming cost V 6 bases and J 4 bases; bases outside gene matches: 13. Here the CDR3 DNA reads TGTGCCAGCAGCACACTCAATCTAGCGGGATTGTACGAGCAGTACTTC. This translates into CASSTLNLAGLYEQYF.

This clonotype was seen repeatedly, ten times or more. The rearrangement links TRBV6-1 to TRBJ1-1, with TRBD1 identical over 8 bases. The CDR3 contains 14 residues. V lost 5 bases, J lost 5 bases, and 7 bases stayed unmatched. Germline CDR1 is MNHNS and CDR2 is SASEGT. CDR3 bases: TGTGCCAGCAGTATAGGACAGGGCTGGACTGAAGCTTTCTTT. It encodes CASSIGQGWTEAFF.

This clonotype was seen many times. The rearrangement joins TRBV2 to TRBJ1-2; TRBD1 might be the D (6 bases). V shed 10 bases and J shed 5 bases, with 8 bases lying between them. Germline V lookup: CDR1 SNHLY, CDR2 FYNNEI. The CDR3 covers 10 residues. CDR3 nucleotide sequence: TGTGCCACTACAGGGTATGGCTACACCTTC. The encoded protein is CATTGYGYTF.

This clonotype was seen ten or more times. This sequence joins TRBV12-3 or TRBV12-4 and TRBJ2-7; D is possibly TRBD1 (5 bases). Trimming left V 3 bases short and J 5 bases short, with 14 bases between. The CDR3 totals 14 residues. CDR3 protein: CASSFPTGPHEQYF. The CDR3, as DNA: TGTGCCAGCAGTTTCCCAACAGGCCCCCACGAGCAGTACTTC.

This chain connects TRBV28 to TRBJ2-2, with 7 bases identical to TRBD2. Germline V lookup: CDR1 MDHEN, CDR2 SYDVKM. This CDR3 has 14 residues. V dropped 11 bases and J dropped 3; count of bases not matched to a gene: 9. The chain's CDR3 is CAGERDKDTGELFF. CDR3 coding DNA: TGTGCCGGAGAGCGGGATAAGGACACCGGGGAGCTGTTTTTT.